This T cell receptor (beta chain) was identified in a study of blood T cell repertoires in COVID-19. The CDR3 consists of 12 residues. CDR1 is LGHNA and CDR2 is YNFKEQ in the germline V gene. The J segment lost 11 bases and the V segment lost 4 bases, leaving 5 bases of the junction unmatched. This clone was detected a few times. Profiled with immunoSEQ multiplex PCR; TCRdb holds only in-frame clones, not every one. This sample yields around 150,000 clones, of which 88% are seen a single time; 2.5% to 3% belongs to the top ten. The sequence was collected from a human donor with COVID-19, enrolled during active disease. The donor label of this sample is uncertain. Sequenced input: peripheral blood. The genes are TRBV4-2 and TRBJ1-5; 7 bases align to TRBD1. The CDR3 region has the DNA TGTGCCAGCAGCCCTGACAGGGTATCCCAGCATTTT. This encodes CASSPDRVSQHF.